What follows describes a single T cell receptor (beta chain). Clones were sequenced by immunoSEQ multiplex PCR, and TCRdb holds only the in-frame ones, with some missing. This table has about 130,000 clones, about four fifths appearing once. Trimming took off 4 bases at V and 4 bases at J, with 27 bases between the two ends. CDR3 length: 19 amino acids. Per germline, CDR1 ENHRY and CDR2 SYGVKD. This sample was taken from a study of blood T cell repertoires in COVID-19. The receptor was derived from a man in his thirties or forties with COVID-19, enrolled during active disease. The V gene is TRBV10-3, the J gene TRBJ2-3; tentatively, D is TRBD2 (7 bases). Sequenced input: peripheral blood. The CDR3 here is CAISGRATPGGPRADTQYF. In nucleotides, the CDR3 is TGTGCCATCAGTGGTCGGGCGACCCCGGGGGGCCCACGGGCAGATACGCAGTATTTT.